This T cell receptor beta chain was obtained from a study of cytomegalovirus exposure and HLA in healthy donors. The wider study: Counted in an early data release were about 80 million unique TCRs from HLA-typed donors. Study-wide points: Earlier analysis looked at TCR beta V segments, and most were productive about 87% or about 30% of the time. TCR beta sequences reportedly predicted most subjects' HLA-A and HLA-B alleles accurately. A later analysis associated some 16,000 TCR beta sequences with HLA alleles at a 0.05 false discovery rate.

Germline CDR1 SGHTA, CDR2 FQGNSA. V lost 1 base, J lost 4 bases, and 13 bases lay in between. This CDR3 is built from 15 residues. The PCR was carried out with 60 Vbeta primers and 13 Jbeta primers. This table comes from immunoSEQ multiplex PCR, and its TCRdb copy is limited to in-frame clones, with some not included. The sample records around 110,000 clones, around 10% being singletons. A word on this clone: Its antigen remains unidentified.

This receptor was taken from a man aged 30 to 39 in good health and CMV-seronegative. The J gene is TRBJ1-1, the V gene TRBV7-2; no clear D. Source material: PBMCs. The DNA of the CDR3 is TGTGCCAGCAGCTTAGGTCGGGATAGGGTCACTGAAGCTTTCTTT. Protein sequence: CASSLGRDRVTEAFF.